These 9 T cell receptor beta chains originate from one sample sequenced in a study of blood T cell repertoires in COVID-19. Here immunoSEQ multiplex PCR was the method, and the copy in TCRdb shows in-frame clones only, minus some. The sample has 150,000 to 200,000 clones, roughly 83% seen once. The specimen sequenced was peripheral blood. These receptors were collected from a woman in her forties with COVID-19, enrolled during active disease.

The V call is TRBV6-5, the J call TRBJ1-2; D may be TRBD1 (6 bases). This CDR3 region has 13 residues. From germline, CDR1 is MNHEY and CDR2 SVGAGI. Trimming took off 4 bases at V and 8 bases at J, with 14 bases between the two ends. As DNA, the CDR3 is TGTGCCAGCAGTTGGGGACAACTAGGCGGCTACACCTTC. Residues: CASSWGQLGGYTF.

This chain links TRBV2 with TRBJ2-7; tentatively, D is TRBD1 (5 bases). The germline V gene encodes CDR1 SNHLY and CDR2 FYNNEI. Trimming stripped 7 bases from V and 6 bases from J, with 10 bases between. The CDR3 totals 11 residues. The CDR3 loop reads CASTVRGEQYF. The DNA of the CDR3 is TGTGCCAGCACAGTTAGGGGCGAGCAGTACTTC.

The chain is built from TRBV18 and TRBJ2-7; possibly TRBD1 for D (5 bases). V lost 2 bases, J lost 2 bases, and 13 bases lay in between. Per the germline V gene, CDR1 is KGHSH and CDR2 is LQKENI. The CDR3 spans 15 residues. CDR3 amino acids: CASSPSSGATYEQYF. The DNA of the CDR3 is TGTGCCAGCTCACCAAGCTCTGGGGCGACCTACGAGCAGTACTTC.

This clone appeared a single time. The CDR3 loop is CASSSIAGSGAGELFF. The CDR3 coding sequence is TGCGCCAGCAGCTCTATAGCGGGTAGCGGAGCCGGGGAGCTGTTTTTT. The chain links TRBV5-1 to TRBJ2-2; 7 bases align to TRBD2. The V segment lost 3 bases and the J segment 6 bases; nucleotides outside the gene matches: 11. The CDR3 loop spans 16 amino acids. Per germline, CDR1 SGHRS and CDR2 YFSETQ.

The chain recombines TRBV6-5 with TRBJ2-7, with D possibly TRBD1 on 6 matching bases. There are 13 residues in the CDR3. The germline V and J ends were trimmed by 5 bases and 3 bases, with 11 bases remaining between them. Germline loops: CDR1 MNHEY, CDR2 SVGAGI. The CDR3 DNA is TGTGCCAGCAGTCCCGCAGGGGACTACGAGCAGTACTTC. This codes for CASSPAGDYEQYF.

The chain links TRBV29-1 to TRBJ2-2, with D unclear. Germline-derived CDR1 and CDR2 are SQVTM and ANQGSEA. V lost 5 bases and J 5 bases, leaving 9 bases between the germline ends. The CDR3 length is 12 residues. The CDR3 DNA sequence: TGCAGCGTTCTCCGGGTGACCGGGGAGCTGTTTTTT. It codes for CSVLRVTGELFF.

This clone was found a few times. This chain's CDR3 is CSASPQGTNTEAFF. The CDR3 coding sequence is TGCAGCGCCTCTCCACAGGGGACGAACACTGAAGCTTTCTTT. The genes are TRBV29-1 and TRBJ1-1; 7 nucleotides line up with TRBD1. V shed 7 bases, J shed 1 base, and the junction held 9 bases outside the gene matches. There are 14 residues in the CDR3. In germline, CDR1 is SQVTM, CDR2 ANQGSEA.

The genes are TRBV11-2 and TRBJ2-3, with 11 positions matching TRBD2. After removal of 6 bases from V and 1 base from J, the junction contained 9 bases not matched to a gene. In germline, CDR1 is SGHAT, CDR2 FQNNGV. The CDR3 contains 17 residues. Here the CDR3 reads CASRLTSGSYGTDTQYF. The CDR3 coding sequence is TGTGCCAGCAGACTAACTAGCGGGAGTTACGGCACAGATACGCAGTATTTT.

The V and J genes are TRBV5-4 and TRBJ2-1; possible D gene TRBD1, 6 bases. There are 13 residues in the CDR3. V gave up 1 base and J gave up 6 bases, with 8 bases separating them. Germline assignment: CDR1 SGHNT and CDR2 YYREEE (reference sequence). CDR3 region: CASSLQGPNEQFF. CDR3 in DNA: TGTGCCAGCAGCTTGCAGGGGCCCAATGAGCAGTTCTTC.